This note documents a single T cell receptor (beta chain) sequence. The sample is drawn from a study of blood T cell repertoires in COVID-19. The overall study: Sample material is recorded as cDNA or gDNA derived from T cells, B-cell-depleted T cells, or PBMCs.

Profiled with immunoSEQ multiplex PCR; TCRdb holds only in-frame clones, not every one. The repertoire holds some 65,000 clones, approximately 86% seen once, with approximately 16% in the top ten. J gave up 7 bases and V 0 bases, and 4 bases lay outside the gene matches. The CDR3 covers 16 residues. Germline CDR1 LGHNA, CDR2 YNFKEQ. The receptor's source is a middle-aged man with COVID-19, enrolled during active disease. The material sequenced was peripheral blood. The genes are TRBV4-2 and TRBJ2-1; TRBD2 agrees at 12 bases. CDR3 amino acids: CASSQDLTSGGNEQFF. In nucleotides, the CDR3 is TGTGCCAGCAGCCAAGATCTGACTAGCGGGGGTAATGAGCAGTTCTTC.